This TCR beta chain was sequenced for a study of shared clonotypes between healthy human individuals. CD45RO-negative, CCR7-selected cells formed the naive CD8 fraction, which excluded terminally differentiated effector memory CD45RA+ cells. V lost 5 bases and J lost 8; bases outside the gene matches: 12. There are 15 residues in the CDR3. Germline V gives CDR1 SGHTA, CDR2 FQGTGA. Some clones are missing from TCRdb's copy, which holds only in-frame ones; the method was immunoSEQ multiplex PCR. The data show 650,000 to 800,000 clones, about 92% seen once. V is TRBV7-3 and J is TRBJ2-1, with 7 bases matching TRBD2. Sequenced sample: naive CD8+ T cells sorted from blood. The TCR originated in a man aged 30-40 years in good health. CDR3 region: CASSALAAGRDEQFF. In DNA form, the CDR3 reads TGTGCCAGCAGCGCGCTAGCGGCAGGAAGGGATGAGCAGTTCTTC.